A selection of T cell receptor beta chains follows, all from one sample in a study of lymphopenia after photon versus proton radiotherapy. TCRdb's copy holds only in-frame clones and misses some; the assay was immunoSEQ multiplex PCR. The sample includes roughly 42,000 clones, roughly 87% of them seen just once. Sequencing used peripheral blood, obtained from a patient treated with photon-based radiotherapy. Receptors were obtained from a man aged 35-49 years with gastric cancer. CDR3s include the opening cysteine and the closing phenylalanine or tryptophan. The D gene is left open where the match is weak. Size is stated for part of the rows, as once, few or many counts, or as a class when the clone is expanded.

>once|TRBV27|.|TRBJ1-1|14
CASSNSYPRTEAFF
TGTGCCAGCAGCAACTCATACCCCCGCACTGAAGCTTTCTTT
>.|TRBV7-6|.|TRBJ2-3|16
CASSLADARGTDTQYF
TGTGCCAGCAGCTTAGCGGACGCGAGAGGCACAGATACGCAGTATTTT
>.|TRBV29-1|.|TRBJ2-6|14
CSVLPTGGANVLTF
TGCAGCGTACTCCCTACTGGTGGGGCCAACGTCCTGACTTTC
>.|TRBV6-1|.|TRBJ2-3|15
CASSEHVTGTDTQYF
TGTGCCAGCAGTGAACACGTCACGGGGACAGATACGCAGTATTTT
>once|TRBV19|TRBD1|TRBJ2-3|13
CASSTGGRDTQYF
TGTGCCAGTAGTACAGGGGGTCGAGATACGCAGTATTTT
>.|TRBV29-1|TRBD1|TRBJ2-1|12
CSGTGGNNEQFF
TGCAGCGGGACAGGGGGGAACAATGAGCAGTTCTTC
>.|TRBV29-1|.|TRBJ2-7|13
CSATRGQTYEQYF
TGCAGCGCCACACGCGGGCAGACCTACGAGCAGTACTTC
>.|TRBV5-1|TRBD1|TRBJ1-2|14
CASSSLGQGDGYTF
TGCGCCAGCAGCTCTTTAGGACAGGGGGATGGCTACACCTTC
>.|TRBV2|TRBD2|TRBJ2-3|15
CASRGTSGDTDTQYF
TGTGCCAGCAGGGGGACTAGCGGAGACACAGATACGCAGTATTTT
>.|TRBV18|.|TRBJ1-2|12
CASSPRDYGYTF
TGTGCCAGCTCACCACGGGACTATGGCTACACCTTC
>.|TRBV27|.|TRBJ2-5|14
CASGRLDPWETQYF
TGTGCCAGCGGAAGACTAGATCCGTGGGAGACCCAGTACTTC
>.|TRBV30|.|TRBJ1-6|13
CAWRPNGDSPLHF
TGTGCCTGGAGGCCTAATGGGGATTCACCCCTCCACTTT
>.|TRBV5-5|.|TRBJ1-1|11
CASSLAVGAFF
TGTGCCAGCAGCTTAGCAGTCGGGGCTTTCTTT
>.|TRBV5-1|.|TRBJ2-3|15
CASSSDGKSTDTQYF
TGCGCCAGCAGCTCAGACGGGAAAAGCACAGATACGCAGTATTTT
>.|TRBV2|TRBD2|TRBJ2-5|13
CASKPGLQETQYF
TGTGCCAGCAAGCCGGGACTACAAGAGACCCAGTACTTC
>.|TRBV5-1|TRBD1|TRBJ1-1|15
CASSPDRGGNTEAFF
TGCGCCAGCAGCCCGGACAGGGGAGGAAACACTGAAGCTTTCTTT
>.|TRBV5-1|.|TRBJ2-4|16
CASSFGGQSTKNIQYF
TGCGCCAGCAGCTTCGGGGGCCAGTCAACCAAAAACATTCAGTACTTC
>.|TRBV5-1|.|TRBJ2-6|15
CASARGSSGANVLTF
TGCGCCAGCGCAAGAGGGAGCTCTGGGGCCAACGTCCTGACTTTC
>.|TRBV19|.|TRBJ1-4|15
CASSLGVASTEKLFF
TGTGCCAGTAGTCTGGGGGTGGCCTCAACAGAAAAACTGTTTTTT
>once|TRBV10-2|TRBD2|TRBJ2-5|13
CASGEASGDLQYF
TGCGCCAGCGGGGAGGCGAGCGGGGACCTACAGTACTTC
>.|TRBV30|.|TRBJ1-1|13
CAWRVVGNTEAFF
TGTGCCTGGAGGGTAGTAGGAAACACTGAAGCTTTCTTT
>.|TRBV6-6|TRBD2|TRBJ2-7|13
CASRSGTSGEQYF
TGTGCCAGCAGATCTGGGACTAGCGGGGAACAGTACTTC
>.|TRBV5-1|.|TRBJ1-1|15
CASSLEGFSGTEAFF
TGCGCCAGCAGCTTGGAGGGGTTTTCGGGCACTGAAGCTTTCTTT
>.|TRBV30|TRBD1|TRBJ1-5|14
CAWSPGQGGQPQHF
TGTGCCTGGAGTCCCGGACAGGGCGGTCAGCCCCAGCATTTT
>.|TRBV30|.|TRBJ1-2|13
CAWTFGGNYGYTF
TGTGCCTGGACTTTCGGGGGGAACTATGGCTACACCTTC
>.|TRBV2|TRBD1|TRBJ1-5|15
CASREQGNSNQPQHF
TGTGCCAGCAGGGAACAGGGGAATAGCAATCAGCCCCAGCATTTT
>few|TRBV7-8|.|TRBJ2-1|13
CASSFGGYNEQFF
TGTGCCAGCAGCTTCGGAGGATACAATGAGCAGTTCTTC
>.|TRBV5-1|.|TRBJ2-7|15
CASSFASGMSREQYF
TGCGCCAGCAGCTTTGCTTCGGGGATGTCCCGCGAGCAGTACTTC
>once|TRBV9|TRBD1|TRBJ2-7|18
CASSVDSDRGKISYEQYF
TGTGCCAGCAGTGTCGACTCGGACAGGGGTAAGATTTCCTACGAGCAGTACTTC
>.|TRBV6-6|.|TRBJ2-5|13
CASSPSFTSWGNF
TGTGCCAGCAGTCCCAGCTTCACTAGCTGGGGGAACTTC
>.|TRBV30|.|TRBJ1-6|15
CAWSVRSSYNSPLHF
TGTGCCTGGAGTGTACGGAGCTCCTATAATTCACCCCTCCACTTT
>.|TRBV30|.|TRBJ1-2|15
CAWSVREGQNYGYTF
TGTGCCTGGAGTGTACGGGAGGGTCAGAACTATGGCTACACCTTC
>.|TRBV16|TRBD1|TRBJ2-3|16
CASSRVRGLSTDTQYF
TGTGCCAGCAGCCGAGTGAGGGGGCTCAGCACAGATACGCAGTATTTT
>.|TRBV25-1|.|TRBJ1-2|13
CASSVESYYGYTF
TGTGCCAGCAGCGTTGAATCCTACTATGGCTACACCTTC
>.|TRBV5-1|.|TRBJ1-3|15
CASSLDPAGGNTIYF
TGCGCCAGCAGCTTGGACCCGGCAGGGGGAAACACCATATATTTT
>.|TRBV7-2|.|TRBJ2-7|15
CASSLSRTPIYEQYF
TGTGCCAGCAGCTTATCTCGGACACCCATCTACGAGCAGTACTTC
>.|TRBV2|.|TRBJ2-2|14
CASTRTANTGELFF
TGTGCCAGCACCCGGACAGCGAACACCGGGGAGCTGTTTTTT
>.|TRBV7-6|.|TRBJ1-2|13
CASSPQGNYGYTF
TGTGCCAGCAGCCCACAGGGTAACTATGGCTACACCTTC
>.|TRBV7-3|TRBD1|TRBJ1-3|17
CASSLPSLDREGNTIYF
TGTGCCAGCAGCTTACCCTCACTTGACAGGGAGGGAAACACCATATATTTT
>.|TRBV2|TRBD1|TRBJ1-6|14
CASNTGTGGLPLHF
TGTGCCAGCAACACCGGGACAGGGGGACTACCCCTCCACTTT
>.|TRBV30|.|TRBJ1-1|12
CAWGDQGTEAFF
TGTGCCTGGGGCGACCAGGGCACTGAAGCTTTCTTT
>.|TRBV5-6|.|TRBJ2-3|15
CASSPLTESTDTQYF
TGTGCCAGCAGCCCGCTGACAGAGAGCACAGATACGCAGTATTTT
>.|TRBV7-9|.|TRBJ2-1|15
CASSPDLTFYNEQFF
TGTGCCAGCAGCCCCGACCTAACCTTCTACAATGAGCAGTTCTTC
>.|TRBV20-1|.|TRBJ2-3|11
CSAEGEDTQYF
TGCAGTGCTGAGGGGGAAGATACGCAGTATTTT
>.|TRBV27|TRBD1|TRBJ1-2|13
CASSFRGRGGYTF
TGTGCCAGCAGTTTCAGGGGGCGGGGTGGCTACACCTTC
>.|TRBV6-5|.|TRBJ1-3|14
CASSRPGQGNTIYF
TGTGCCAGCAGCCGACCCGGACAGGGAAACACCATATATTTT
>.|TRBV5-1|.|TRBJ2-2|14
CASSLSGSSGELFF
TGCGCCAGCAGCTTATCAGGTTCGAGCGGGGAGCTGTTTTTT
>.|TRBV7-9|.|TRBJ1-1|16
CASSPWDGIGNTEAFF
TGTGCCAGCAGCCCCTGGGACGGAATTGGGAACACTGAAGCTTTCTTT
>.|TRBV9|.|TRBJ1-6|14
CASSSRGSGSPLHF
TGTGCCAGCAGCTCCAGAGGGTCGGGTTCACCCCTCCACTTT
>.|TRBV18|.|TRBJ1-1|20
CASSPPPTTAPSGLNTEAFF
TGTGCCAGCTCACCACCGCCTACGACAGCCCCCTCAGGGTTGAACACTGAAGCTTTCTTT
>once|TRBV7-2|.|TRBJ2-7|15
CASSLEGKGGYEQYF
TGTGCCAGCAGCTTAGAGGGGAAGGGGGGCTACGAGCAGTACTTC